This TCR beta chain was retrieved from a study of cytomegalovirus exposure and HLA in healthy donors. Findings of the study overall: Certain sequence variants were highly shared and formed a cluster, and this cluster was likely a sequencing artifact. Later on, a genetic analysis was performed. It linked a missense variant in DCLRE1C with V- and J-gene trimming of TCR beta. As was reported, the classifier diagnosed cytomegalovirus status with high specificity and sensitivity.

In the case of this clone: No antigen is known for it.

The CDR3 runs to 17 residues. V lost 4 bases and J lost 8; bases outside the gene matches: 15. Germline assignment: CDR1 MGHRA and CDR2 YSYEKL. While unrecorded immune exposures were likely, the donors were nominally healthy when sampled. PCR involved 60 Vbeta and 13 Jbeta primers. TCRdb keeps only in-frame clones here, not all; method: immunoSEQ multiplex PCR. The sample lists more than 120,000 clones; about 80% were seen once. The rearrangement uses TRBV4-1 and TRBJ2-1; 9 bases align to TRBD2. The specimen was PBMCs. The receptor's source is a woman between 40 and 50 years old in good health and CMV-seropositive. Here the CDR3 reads CASSPRASGIMVDEQFF. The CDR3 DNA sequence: TGCGCCAGCAGCCCCCGGGCTAGCGGGATTATGGTCGATGAGCAGTTCTTC.